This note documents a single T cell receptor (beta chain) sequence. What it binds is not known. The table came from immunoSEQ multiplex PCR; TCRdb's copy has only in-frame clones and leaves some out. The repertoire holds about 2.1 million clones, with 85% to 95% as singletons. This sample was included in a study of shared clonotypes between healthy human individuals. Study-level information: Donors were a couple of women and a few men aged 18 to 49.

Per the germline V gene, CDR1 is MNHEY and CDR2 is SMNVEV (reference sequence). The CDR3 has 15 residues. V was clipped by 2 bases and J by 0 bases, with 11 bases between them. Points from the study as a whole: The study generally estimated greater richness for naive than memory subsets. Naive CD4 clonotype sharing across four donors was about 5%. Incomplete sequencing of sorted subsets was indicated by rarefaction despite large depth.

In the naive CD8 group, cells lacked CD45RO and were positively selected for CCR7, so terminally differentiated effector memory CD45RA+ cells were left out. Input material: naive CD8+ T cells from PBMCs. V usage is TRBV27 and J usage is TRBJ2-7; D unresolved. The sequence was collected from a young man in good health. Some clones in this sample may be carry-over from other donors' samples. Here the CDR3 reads CASSLVAPISYEQYF. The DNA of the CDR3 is TGTGCCAGCAGTTTAGTAGCACCTATCTCCTACGAGCAGTACTTC.